The sequence of this T cell receptor beta chain was determined in a study of early T cells in non-severe SARS-CoV-2 infection. Overall study context: The chains were unpaired, and the sequenced material was bulk RNA from unsorted whole blood. Study conclusions and caveats: Matching results from VDJdb favored anti-spike CD8 responses, leaving private and CD4 specificities undetected.

Researchers tagged individual cDNA molecules with unique molecular identifiers. MiXCR, applied by TCRdb to the 5' RACE reads, yields one record per CDR3 protein. The sample comprises approximately 66,000 distinct CDR3 sequences, approximately 12% of which are singletons, and less than 4.5% rests with the top ten. This CDR3 comprises 11 residues. Germline V gene lookup returns CDR1 SGHAT and CDR2 FQDESV (reference sequence). V gave up 2 bases and J gave up 5 bases, with 3 bases separating them. Comment on this clonotype: The antigen is undetermined.

This receptor was identified in an adult who was a healthcare worker with PCR-confirmed SARS-CoV-2 infection or an uninfected control (not recorded which). Sequencing used whole blood. This chain joins TRBV11-1 and TRBJ2-5; D not resolved. DNA of the CDR3: TGTGCCAGCAGCTTAAAGGAGACCCAGTACTTC. Protein product: CASSLKETQYF.